Presented here are 13 T cell receptor beta chains from one specimen sequenced in a study of T cells after yellow fever vaccination. TCRdb re-called the 5' RACE reads with MiXCR, one entry per CDR3 protein. The table lists about 240,000 distinct CDR3 sequences, 3.6% of them singletons, with around 20% in the top ten. Sequencing was performed on PBMCs, taken 15 days after the yellow fever booster vaccination. All receptors come from a man between 18 and 29 years old who received the YFV17D yellow fever vaccine.

Many counts were recorded for this clonotype. This chain joins TRBV5-5 and TRBJ1-6; D is unclear. Trimming removed 1 base from V and 6 bases from J, with 2 bases in between. Germline values: CDR1 SGHKS, CDR2 YYEKEE (reference sequence). The CDR3 totals 12 residues. CDR3 bases: TGTGCCAGCAGCTTGATTAATTCACCCCTCCACTTT. This codes for CASSLINSPLHF.

This clonotype has only a few counts. The rearrangement joins TRBV5-5 to TRBJ1-3, with D maybe TRBD1 (5 bases). The germline V and J ends were trimmed by 0 bases and 2 bases, with 9 bases remaining between them. The CDR3 covers 15 residues. Germline V gives CDR1 SGHKS, CDR2 YYEKEE (reference sequence). The CDR3 protein is CASSLGAGPGNTIYF. The CDR3 DNA reads as TGTGCCAGCAGCTTGGGGGCAGGGCCTGGAAACACCATATATTTT.

The sample holds many counts of this clonotype. V and J are TRBV12-3 or TRBV12-4 and TRBJ2-7; 7 bases align to TRBD1. After removal of 6 bases from V and 0 bases from J, the junction contained 5 bases not matched to a gene. The CDR3 is 14 amino acids. The CDR3 nucleotides are TGTGCCAGCAGCCAGGGGGACGGCTCCTACGAGCAGTACTTC. Its translation: CASSQGDGSYEQYF.

In its sample, this clonotype was seen many times. The V gene is TRBV5-1, the J gene TRBJ2-5, with D perhaps assigned TRBD1 or TRBD2 (5 bases each). The CDR3 has 18 residues. Trimming took off 0 bases at V and 5 bases at J, with 23 bases between the two ends. CDR1 and CDR2 from the germline V gene are SGHRS and YFSETQ. In DNA form, the CDR3 reads TGCGCCAGCAGCTTGGCCGCTATAATCGGGACCGGGCGGGAGACCCAGTACTTC. It codes for CASSLAAIIGTGRETQYF.

This clonotype was seen repeatedly, ten times or more. The V and J genes are TRBV20-1 and TRBJ2-1; D not certain. The CDR3 covers 12 residues. Germline CDR1 DFQATT, CDR2 SNEGSKA (reference sequence). V gave up 5 bases and J gave up 4 bases, with 9 bases separating them. The CDR3 coding sequence is TGCAGTGCTCCCACACGGTACAATGAGCAGTTCTTC. Its protein product is CSAPTRYNEQFF.

This rearrangement joins TRBV10-3 to TRBJ1-3, with D uncertain. Germline CDR1 and CDR2: ENHRY and SYGVKD. Trimming took off 3 bases at V and 1 base at J, with 10 bases between the two ends. This CDR3 has 15 residues. DNA of the CDR3: TGTGCCATCAGTGACACATATCCATCTGGAAACACCATATATTTT. Amino acid sequence: CAISDTYPSGNTIYF.

The V gene is TRBV7-2, the J gene TRBJ2-5; D remains ambiguous. V was shortened by 1 base and J by 1 base, with 7 bases between the two germline ends. From germline, CDR1 is SGHTA and CDR2 FQGNSA. This CDR3 is built from 14 residues. CDR3 DNA: TGTGCCAGCAGCTTAGAGTTCAGCCAAGAGACCCAGTACTTC. This encodes CASSLEFSQETQYF. Full variable domain (outside the CDR3, taken from reference TRBV7-2 and TRBJ2-5): GAGVSQSPSNKVTEKGKDVELRCDPISGHTALYWYRQSLGQGLEFLIYFQGNSAPDKSGLPSDRFSAERTGGSVSTLTIQRTQQEDSAVYLCASSLEFSQETQYFGPGTRLLVL.

This clonotype was counted at least ten times. This chain connects TRBV4-1 to TRBJ2-1, with 12 nucleotides matching TRBD2. From germline, CDR1 is MGHRA and CDR2 YSYEKL. J gave up 8 bases and V 0 bases, and 11 bases lay outside the gene matches. This CDR3 has 18 residues. CDR3 DNA: TGCGCCAGCAGCCAAGAACCGACTAGCGGGGGACCCATCGATGAGCAGTTCTTC. It yields the protein CASSQEPTSGGPIDEQFF.

This clonotype was counted at least ten times. The V and J genes are TRBV5-1 and TRBJ2-3; 10 positions agree with TRBD1. Trimming at V came to 0 bases and at J to 0 bases, leaving 1 base not matched to a gene. CDR1 is SGHRS, CDR2 YFSETQ, per germline. CDR3 length: 16 residues. The CDR3 is CASSLAGQGSTDTQYF. CDR3 DNA: TGCGCCAGCAGCTTGGCGGGACAGGGGAGCACAGATACGCAGTATTTT.

The rearrangement joins TRBV4-1 to TRBJ1-2; possible D gene TRBD1, 5 bases. The CDR3 contains 15 residues. Germline lookup yields CDR1 MGHRA and CDR2 YSYEKL. V gave up 0 bases and J gave up 2 bases, with 10 bases separating them. The CDR3 is CASSQEDDSNYGYTF. The DNA for the CDR3 is TGCGCCAGCAGCCAAGAGGATGACAGCAACTATGGCTACACCTTC.

This clonotype occurred many times. This chain joins TRBV20-1 and TRBJ1-2, with a possible D match to TRBD1 (6 bases). The CDR3 extends over 13 amino acids. CDR1 is DFQATT, CDR2 SNEGSKA, per germline (reference sequence). V was cut by 3 bases and J by 4 bases, with 12 bases left in between. CDR3 in amino acids: CSASFGRGYGYTF. The CDR3 coding sequence is TGCAGTGCTAGCTTCGGCAGGGGCTATGGCTACACCTTC.

This clonotype was found many times. The chain is built from TRBV6-2 or TRBV6-3 and TRBJ1-6; 8 bases map to TRBD1. The CDR3 extends over 15 amino acids. The ends lost 4 bases at V and 6 bases at J; junction bases unmatched: 5. The germline V gene encodes CDR1 MNHEY and CDR2 SVGEGT. CDR3 loop: CASSSRGRGNSPLHF. The CDR3 DNA reads TGTGCCAGCAGTTCCAGGGGGCGCGGTAATTCACCCCTCCACTTT.

This clonotype was seen at least ten times. V usage is TRBV4-1 and J usage is TRBJ2-3; no clear D gene. The CDR3 has 14 amino acids. The germline CDR1 and CDR2 sequences are MGHRA and YSYEKL. The V end was cut by 1 base, the J end by 6 bases, with 11 bases between. CDR3 nucleotide sequence: TGCGCCAGCAGCCAAGTCCCCCCACCGGATACGCAGTATTTT. Residues: CASSQVPPPDTQYF.